This record covers a single T cell receptor (beta chain). Libraries of TRB cDNA were made by 5' RACE and carried UMIs. No DNA is given; TCRdb re-called the 5' RACE reads and lists each CDR3 protein once. The sample table includes roughly 48,000 distinct CDR3 sequences. This record comes from a study of CXCR3-negative and CXCR3-positive naive CD8 T cells. CDR1 is MDHEN, CDR2 SYDVKM, per germline. This CDR3 is built from 15 residues. Every CD8+ T cell subset underwent triplicate sorting at under 350,000 cells apiece. This receptor was taken from a human donor in good health. Some clones in this sample may be carry-over from other donors' samples. The sequenced material came from memory CD8+ T cells from blood. This chain connects TRBV28 to TRBJ1-2; TCRdb selects TRBD1, and the lack of DNA leaves this call unchecked. The CDR3 sequence: CASSLIGGADYGYTF.